This T cell receptor beta chain is drawn from a study of Graves' ophthalmopathy and Graves' hyperthyroidism. At least ten counts were recorded for this clonotype. The antigen remains unidentified. The starting material, 8 to 10 ml of fresh peripheral blood, provided the PBMCs. From RNA, the CDR3 regions of TCR beta chains were amplified and sequenced. RT-PCR with HTBI primers came first, then second-round multiplex PCR. TCRdb re-analysed the multiplex PCR reads in MiXCR, keeping a single row per CDR3 protein. The repertoire holds about 660,000 distinct CDR3 sequences, with under 50% as singletons. V was shortened by 6 bases and J by 7 bases, with 15 bases between the two germline ends. The CDR3 extends over 14 amino acids. Per germline, CDR1 SNHLY and CDR2 FYNNEI. General study findings and limits: Among expanded thyroid clonotypes above 0.001 frequency, most also occurred in blood.

The specimen was peripheral blood. The rearrangement uses TRBV2 and TRBJ2-2; perhaps TRBD2 as D (6 bases). The origin of this receptor is an adult man with Graves' ophthalmopathy. CDR3 DNA: TGTGCCAGCAGAAGACTAGGACGAGACGGGGAGCTGTTTTTT. Amino acids: CASRRLGRDGELFF.